The rows below give T cell receptor beta chains drawn from one sample of a study of identical twins. TCRdb processed the 5' RACE reads anew with MiXCR; each CDR3 protein has one entry. Among 1,800,000 or so distinct CDR3 sequences, roughly a third were seen once, and the ten largest hold 0.27%. The sequenced sample consisted of cord blood. All receptors derive from a newborn girl in good health. CDR3s include the opening cysteine and the closing phenylalanine or tryptophan. Size is omitted from some rows. Given values are once, few, many or a class for expanded clones.

j_gene: TRBJ2-6; len: 15; v_gene: TRBV28; abundance: many; CDR3aa: CASSLGTAGANVLTF
j_gene: TRBJ1-2; len: 14; v_gene: TRBV10-3; abundance: many; CDR3aa: CAISEVGPNYGYTF
j_gene: TRBJ1-4; len: 15; v_gene: TRBV7-9; abundance: NA; CDR3aa: CASSFRGPPDEKLFF
j_gene: TRBJ2-3; len: 15; v_gene: TRBV5-1; abundance: NA; CDR3aa: CASTPGFSSTDTQYF
j_gene: TRBJ2-5; len: 15; v_gene: TRBV5-1; abundance: few; CDR3aa: CASSFFGGPQETQYF
j_gene: TRBJ2-7; len: 15; v_gene: TRBV28; abundance: many; CDR3aa: CASSLASGTRNEQYF
j_gene: TRBJ2-3; len: 15; v_gene: TRBV28; abundance: NA; CDR3aa: CASSSPRGLADTQYF
j_gene: TRBJ2-7; len: 15; v_gene: TRBV6-2/TRBV6-3; abundance: NA; CDR3aa: CASSYSPSSSYEQYF
j_gene: TRBJ2-7; len: 13; v_gene: TRBV20-1; abundance: NA; CDR3aa: CSGPGLSWGEQYF
j_gene: TRBJ1-1; len: 15; v_gene: TRBV25-1; abundance: NA; CDR3aa: CASSESGRLNTEAFF
j_gene: NA; len: 16; v_gene: TRBV4-2; abundance: NA; CDR3aa: CASSQGSAQGYNEQYF
j_gene: TRBJ2-5; len: 13; v_gene: TRBV20-1; abundance: NA; CDR3aa: CGTSGSLGETQYF
j_gene: NA; len: 17; v_gene: TRBV3-1; abundance: few; CDR3aa: CASSQITGGTKGNIQYF
j_gene: TRBJ1-2; len: 20; v_gene: TRBV7-9; abundance: few; CDR3aa: CASSPTGSSDTFLSNYGYTF
j_gene: TRBJ2-3; len: 16; v_gene: TRBV11-1; abundance: NA; CDR3aa: CASSLYRDRATDTQYF
j_gene: TRBJ2-4; len: 11; v_gene: TRBV12-3/TRBV12-4; abundance: NA; CDR3aa: CASTNGNIQYF
j_gene: TRBJ2-5; len: 14; v_gene: TRBV18; abundance: few; CDR3aa: CASSPPQGRETQYF
j_gene: TRBJ2-5; len: 17; v_gene: TRBV28; abundance: few; CDR3aa: CASRTGTSGSSRETQYF
j_gene: TRBJ1-4; len: 14; v_gene: TRBV4-1; abundance: NA; CDR3aa: CASSQAQGAEKLFF
j_gene: TRBJ1-6; len: 16; v_gene: TRBV20-1; abundance: NA; CDR3aa: CSARDQRGYGNSPLHF
j_gene: TRBJ2-5; len: 14; v_gene: TRBV7-2; abundance: few; CDR3aa: CASSLTRAQETQYF
j_gene: TRBJ2-7; len: 13; v_gene: TRBV20-1; abundance: many; CDR3aa: CSARGASGYEQYF
j_gene: TRBJ2-2; len: 13; v_gene: TRBV5-1; abundance: NA; CDR3aa: CASSSRSTGELFF
j_gene: TRBJ1-4; len: 15; v_gene: TRBV5-4; abundance: NA; CDR3aa: CASSGGQGRNEKLFF
j_gene: TRBJ1-2; len: 13; v_gene: TRBV6-5; abundance: few; CDR3aa: CASTYDRNYGYTF
j_gene: TRBJ2-1; len: 14; v_gene: TRBV12-3/TRBV12-4; abundance: NA; CDR3aa: CASSLVAGGSEQFF
j_gene: TRBJ2-5; len: 14; v_gene: TRBV28; abundance: NA; CDR3aa: CASSKLRGTGEQYF
j_gene: TRBJ2-3; len: 15; v_gene: TRBV18; abundance: NA; CDR3aa: CASLPSRTGRDTQYF
j_gene: TRBJ1-2; len: 10; v_gene: TRBV19; abundance: NA; CDR3aa: CASSIFVYTF
j_gene: TRBJ2-2; len: 17; v_gene: TRBV4-2; abundance: few; CDR3aa: CASSQPGLAGGTGELFF
j_gene: TRBJ2-4; len: 15; v_gene: TRBV20-1; abundance: NA; CDR3aa: CNAGEGLLYKNIQYF
j_gene: TRBJ1-5; len: 13; v_gene: TRBV20-1; abundance: few; CDR3aa: CSAREWGGQPQHF